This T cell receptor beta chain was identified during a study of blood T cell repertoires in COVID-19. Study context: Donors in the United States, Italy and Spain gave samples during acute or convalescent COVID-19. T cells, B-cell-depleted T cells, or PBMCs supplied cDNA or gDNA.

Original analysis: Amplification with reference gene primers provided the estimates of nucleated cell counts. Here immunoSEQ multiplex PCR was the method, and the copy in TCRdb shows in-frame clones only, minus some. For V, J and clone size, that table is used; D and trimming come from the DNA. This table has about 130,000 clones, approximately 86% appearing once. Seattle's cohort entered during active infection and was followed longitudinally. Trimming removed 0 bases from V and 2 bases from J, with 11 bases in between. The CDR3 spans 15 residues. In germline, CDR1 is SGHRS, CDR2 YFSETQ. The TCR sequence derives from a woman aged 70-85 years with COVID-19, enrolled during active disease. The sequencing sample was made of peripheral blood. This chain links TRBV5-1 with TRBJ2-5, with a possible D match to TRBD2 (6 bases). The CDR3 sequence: CASSLGGVSQETQYF. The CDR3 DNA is TGCGCCAGCAGCTTGGGGGGGGTCTCTCAAGAGACCCAGTACTTC. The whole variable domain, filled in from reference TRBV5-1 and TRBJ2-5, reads KAGVTQTPRYLIKTRGQQVTLSCSPISGHRSVSWYQQTPGQGLQFLFEYFSETQRNKGNFPGRFSGRQFSNSRSEMNVSTLELGDSALYLCASSLGGVSQETQYFGPGTRLLVL.